Listed below are T cell receptor beta chains from one sample, sequenced in a study of OX40 agonist ivuxolimab in advanced cancers. Profiled with immunoSEQ multiplex PCR; TCRdb holds only in-frame clones, not every one. The data contain some 80,000 clones, approximately 85% of them seen just once; the ten biggest clones take up 0.55% to 0.7%. The sample consisted of CD4+ or CD8+ T cells sorted from blood, taken in a trial of the OX40 agonist ivuxolimab. These receptors came from an adult with an advanced solid tumor such as melanoma, head and neck, liver or kidney cancer. Both conserved end residues are part of each CDR3. D genes are given only for firm matches. A row's size may be missing; if present it is once, few, many or a size class.

>TRBV9|NA|TRBJ2-7|NA
TGTGCCAGCAGCGTAGTGGGGTTGGGAACAGGTCCCCCCTACGAGCAGTACTTC
CASSVVGLGTGPPYEQYF
>TRBV6-5|NA|TRBJ2-6|NA
TGTGCCAGCAGTGGTAACGTCCTGACTTTC
CASSGNVLTF
>TRBV5-1|NA|TRBJ2-2|NA
TGCGCCAGCAGCTTAGGGGGGACCGGGGAGCTGTTTTTT
CASSLGGTGELFF
>TRBV4-2|TRBD1|TRBJ1-4|NA
TGTGCCAGCAGCCAAGCGACAGGGGGTACTGAAAAACTGTTTTTT
CASSQATGGTEKLFF
>TRBV21-1|NA|TRBJ1-1|NA
TGTGCCAGCAGCGCGACCTTGAACACTGAAGCTTTCTTT
CASSATLNTEAFF
>TRBV12-5|NA|TRBJ1-5|NA
TGTGCTAGCAGGGCGAATCAGCCCCAGCATTTT
CASRANQPQHF
>TRBV12-5|NA|TRBJ2-2|NA
TGTGCTAGTGGTTTGCCCCCCGGGGAGCTGTTTTTT
CASGLPPGELFF
>TRBV4-1|TRBD1|TRBJ2-3|NA
TGCGCCAGCAGCCAAGGGACAGGGGCCAGTGGGACAGATACGCAGTATTTT
CASSQGTGASGTDTQYF
>TRBV4-2|NA|TRBJ1-2|NA
TGTGCCAGCAGCCAAGGAGGGGCAGGGGTCCATGGCTACACCTTC
CASSQGGAGVHGYTF
>TRBV7-2|NA|TRBJ2-3|once
TGTGCCAGCAGCTTAGCGCGGGCCGTCCACAACACAGATACGCAGTATTTT
CASSLARAVHNTDTQYF
>TRBV28|TRBD1|TRBJ1-6|NA
TGTGCCAGCAGAGGGGGGGACAGGGGGAATTCACCCCTCCACTTT
CASRGGDRGNSPLHF